This T cell receptor (beta chain) was found in a study of CD8+ T cells in alopecia areata (dated by TCRdb to 2016 to 2018). About the study as a whole: Treated patients were enrolled in an open-label pilot trial of oral tofacitinib, 5 to 10 mg twice daily, for moderate-to-severe alopecia areata. Tofacitinib was administered for 6 to 18 months, and 6 months of follow-up off drug were then conducted to assess delayed response and recurrence. Disease severity in treated patients was measured with the SALT score, which quantifies the percentage of affected scalp surface area. In both human patients and the C3H/HeJ mouse model, the study applied high-throughput TCRbeta sequencing to look at T cell clonal expansion in alopecia areata. On the human side, TCRbeta sequencing was run on scalp tissue and on sorted CD4+ and CD8+ peripheral blood T cells from healthy controls and from alopecia areata patients with either patchy or totalis/universalis disease. Biopsies were taken from tofacitinib-treated patients at baseline and at 4 and 24 weeks of treatment, and a later scalp biopsy was taken in several of the tofacitinib-treated patients. Scalp clonality was compared across normal scalp (n=4), patchy alopecia areata scalp (n=8), and alopecia totalis/universalis scalp (n=8). RNA came from the PAXgene miRNA kit for fixed scalp, the miRNeasy kit for PBMCs, and the RNeasy kit for mouse skin. TCRbeta CDR3 regions were amplified by immunoSEQ multiplex PCR with 35 Vbeta forward and 13 Jbeta reverse primers. Points the paper makes about the study in general: Unlike mouse skin, where gammadelta T cells dominate, normal human skin contains resident alphabeta T cells that get sequenced too, which complicates analysis of the scalp TCR repertoire. Tofacitinib significantly lowered scalp clonality and the number of expanded CD8+ clones among the top 100 scalp clones. During tofacitinib treatment, many expanded lesional clones stuck around in both scalp and blood, and this persistence may partly explain why relapse happens after treatment is stopped. Higher clonality and more expanded CD8+ clones were observed in lesional scalp than in normal scalp, particularly in alopecia totalis/universalis, a finding suggestive of antigenic drive. Shared TCR sequences between patients were less evident than in mice, which may be partly attributable to HLA diversity in the patient population. The treated cohort was small, with a single nonresponder, so links between baseline CD8+ expansion and response need larger studies.

The library was produced with the immunoSEQ multiplex PCR assay. For TCR sequencing, RNA was extracted from every sample and reverse transcribed into cDNA to serve as template. First-strand cDNA was synthesized using SuperScript III with a 2:1 mix of oligo-dT and random hexamers. A synthetic immune receptor repertoire was used to gauge amplification bias, and whatever bias remained was removed computationally. The original pipeline was this. Raw reads were preprocessed to remove errors, and CDR3 was defined according to IMGT conventions as the region from the conserved cysteine to phenylalanine. Clonality was computed as 1 minus the Shannon entropy, with the entropy normalized by log2 of the number of productive unique TCRs. CD4 or CD8 identity of scalp clones was inferred by cross-referencing scalp TCRbeta sequences with sorted blood CD4 and CD8 repertoires. TCRdb took this table from immuneACCESS and kept in-frame rearrangements with V and J called. Such tables lack part of the clones; where checked against another copy, unresolved V genes explain under half of the gap, and the rest is unexplained. The D gene and trimming were derived from the DNA, and the V and J assignments and clone size from that table. The sample table records 150,000 to 200,000 clones; 40% to 65% of these occur just once. The top ten clonotypes cover around 10% of the sample.

For this clone: There is no known antigen for this receptor. The sample holds no much larger clone one base away, and base qualities are not on file.

The germline V gene yields SGHRS for CDR1 and YFSETQ for CDR2. From the cysteine through the phenylalanine, the CDR3 covers 15 amino acids. Left in the record is the CDR3 DNA by itself, 45 bases read in frame from the first base. The V end loses 0 bases and the J end loses 4 bases, and a stretch of 13 bases separates them. The treatment or condition label, read with the paper, signifies: oral pan-JAK inhibitor, 5-10 mg twice daily. Lesional scalp punch biopsies and peripheral blood were collected from alopecia areata patients. PBMCs were isolated by density centrifugation and stained for CD3, CD4 and CD8, and CD4+ and CD8+ T cells were sorted on a FACSAria.

Sequencing was performed on CD8+ T cells sorted from blood, taken around week 53, from a patient treated with tofacitinib. The sequence links TRBV5-1 to TRBJ1-1, with no confidently assigned D gene. The sequence was collected from a human donor with alopecia areata. The DNA reads as follows: TGCGCCAGCAGCTTGGACCCATCCGGGATCACTGAAGCTTTCTTT. This is translated as CASSLDPSGITEAFF.